This T cell receptor beta chain is from a study of blood T cells in healthy people across ages. Findings of the study overall: Without sorted subsets, naive and antigen-experienced compartments could not be conclusively compared.

The use of a sample-barcoded 5' primer and a J-beta primer mix characterized a second PCR of roughly 6 to 12 cycles. MiXCR was run by TCRdb on the 5' RACE reads, yielding one entry per CDR3 protein. This table has about 780,000 distinct CDR3 sequences, about 45% appearing once. Peripheral blood from each donor was collected in a volume of approximately 10 milliliters. No fewer than 5.5 micrograms of total RNA were isolated from every sample. Points on this clonotype: Its specificity is unknown.

The sequencing input was blood. This receptor was obtained from an older man in good health.

The CDR3 nucleotides are TGTGCCAGCAGCTCTAGGGTCAGGGCCCAGGGGGAGACCCAGTACTTC. Its protein is CASSSRVRAQGETQYF. This sequence joins TRBV7-2 and TRBJ2-5; the D gene is possibly TRBD1 (6 bases). Germline V CDR1 and CDR2: SGHTA, FQGNSA. V shed 4 bases and J shed 5 bases, with 20 bases lying between them. The CDR3 totals 16 residues.